This T cell receptor (beta chain) was obtained from a study of cytomegalovirus exposure and HLA in healthy donors. Study-wide context: In an early release, HLA-typed donors contributed some 80 million unique TCR sequences.

With 4 bases clipped from V and 2 bases from J, the junction kept 5 bases outside the gene matches. This CDR3 spans 15 amino acids. Germline values: CDR1 SGHNT, CDR2 YYREEE (reference sequence). General study points: For most TCR sequences rarity was the rule, although some public TCRs occurred in many donors. The availability of immune exposure information extended only to CMV serostatus.

Nominally healthy donors provided the samples, though records likely missed some immune exposures. With regard to this clone: Antigen specificity is unknown.

The PCR made use of 60 Vbeta and 13 Jbeta primers. Generated by immunoSEQ multiplex PCR, the TCRdb table keeps only in-frame clones and is missing some. Among under 150,000 clones listed, 80% were seen once. The clonotype comes from a woman in her thirties or forties in good health and CMV-seronegative. Specimen: PBMCs. The genes are TRBV5-4 and TRBJ2-1, with 8 nucleotides matching TRBD2. The CDR3 coding sequence is TGTGCCAGCAGCCCGGGGGGGATCGCCTACAATGAGCAGTTCTTC. Translated, it gives CASSPGGIAYNEQFF. The whole variable domain, filled in from reference TRBV5-4 and TRBJ2-1, reads ETGVTQSPTHLIKTRGQQVTLRCSSQSGHNTVSWYQQALGQGPQFIFQYYREEENGRGNFPPRFSGLQFPNYSSELNVNALELDDSALYLCASSPGGIAYNEQFFGPGTRLTVL.